This TCR beta chain was observed in a study of vaccination effects on CD4 cells after COVID-19. Looking at the study overall: ViraFEST assay sequencing came after antigen-specific CD4+ T cells were expanded with viral peptide pools.

Germline V gene lookup returns CDR1 LGHDT and CDR2 YNNKEL (reference sequence). J was trimmed by 7 bases and V by 4 bases; bases with no gene match: 10. The CDR3 spans 15 residues. Only one count was recorded for this clone. Its antigen is as yet unknown. Repertoires were generated with immunoSEQ multiplex PCR, while TCRdb's copy carries only in-frame clones and drops some. Of about 70,000 clones in the sample, roughly 80% were seen once. Culturing for around 10 days preceded CD4+ T cell isolation. This TCR came from a human donor who received a COVID-19 vaccine. The specimen comprised CD4+ T cells from PBMCs cultured without peptide, sampled before COVID-19 vaccination. The gene calls are TRBV3-1 (or the pseudogene TRBV3-2) and TRBJ2-3, with 8 bases identical to TRBD2. CDR3 region: CASSPPGTSGHTQYF. The CDR3 DNA is TGTGCCAGCAGCCCGCCCGGGACTAGTGGGCATACGCAGTATTTT.